This record covers a single TCR beta chain. Its antigen is still unknown. This record comes from a study of T cell repertoires in cytomegalovirus infection. In the study overall: Indications came from public TCR beta signatures; they pointed to CMV infection and to a matching HLA type. Overall study findings and caveats: Clonotype analysis showed dominance of the ex vivo response by HLA-C-restricted CMV-specific TCR beta clonotypes. Cumulative public TCR beta family frequency identified CMV carriers with the relevant HLA.

One entry per CDR3 protein, called by TCRdb with MiXCR from the reads. The sample includes approximately 180,000 distinct CDR3 sequences, approximately 9.6% of them seen just once. The receptor comes from a human donor in good health (CMV status not recorded). Some clones in this sample may be carry-over from other donors' samples. Sequences were obtained from PBMCs.

DNA of the CDR3: TGCAGTGCTCGGACGTCGGGGGGAACAGGACAGCCCCAGCATTTT. It is translated as CSARTSGGTGQPQHF. The chain combines TRBV20-1 with TRBJ1-5, with D possibly TRBD1 on 5 matching bases. The CDR3 consists of 15 residues. Germline V gene data show CDR1 as DFQATT and CDR2 as SNEGSKA (reference sequence). Between the trimmed V and J ends, which lost 5 bases and 7 bases, there was a span of 21 bases.